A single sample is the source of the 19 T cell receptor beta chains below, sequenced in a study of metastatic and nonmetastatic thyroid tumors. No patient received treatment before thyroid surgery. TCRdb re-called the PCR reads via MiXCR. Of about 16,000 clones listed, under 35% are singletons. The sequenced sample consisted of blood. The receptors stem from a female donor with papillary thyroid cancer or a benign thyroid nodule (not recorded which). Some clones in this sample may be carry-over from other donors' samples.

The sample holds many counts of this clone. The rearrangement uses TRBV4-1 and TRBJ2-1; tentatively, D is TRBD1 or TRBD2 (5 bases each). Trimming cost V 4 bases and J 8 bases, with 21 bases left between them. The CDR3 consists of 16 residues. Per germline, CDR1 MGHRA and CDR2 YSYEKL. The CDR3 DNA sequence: TGCGCCAGCAGCCCCTTCGGGGCCCCCGAGGTCGATGAGCAGTTCTTC. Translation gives CASSPFGAPEVDEQFF.

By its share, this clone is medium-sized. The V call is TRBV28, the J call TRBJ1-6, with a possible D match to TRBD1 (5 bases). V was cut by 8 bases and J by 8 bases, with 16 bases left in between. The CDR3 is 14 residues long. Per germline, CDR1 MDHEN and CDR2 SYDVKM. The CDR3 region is CASQNPGLYSPLHF. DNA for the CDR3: TGTGCCAGCCAAAACCCGGGACTCTATTCACCCCTCCACTTT.

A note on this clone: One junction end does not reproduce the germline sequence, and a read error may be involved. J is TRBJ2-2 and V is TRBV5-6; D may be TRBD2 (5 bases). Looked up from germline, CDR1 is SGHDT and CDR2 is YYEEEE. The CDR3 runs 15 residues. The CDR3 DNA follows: TGTGCCAGCAGCTTAGGGAGCCGGAACTCCGGGGATCTGTTTTTT. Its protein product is CASSLGSRNSGDLFF.

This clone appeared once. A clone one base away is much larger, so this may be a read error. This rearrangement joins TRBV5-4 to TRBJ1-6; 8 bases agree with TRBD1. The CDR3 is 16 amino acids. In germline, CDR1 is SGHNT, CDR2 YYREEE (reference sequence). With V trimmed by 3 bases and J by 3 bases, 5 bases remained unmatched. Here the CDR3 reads CASSSGDRCYNSPLHF. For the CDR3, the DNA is TGTGCCAGCAGCTCGGGGGACAGGTGCTATAATTCACCCCTCCACTTT.

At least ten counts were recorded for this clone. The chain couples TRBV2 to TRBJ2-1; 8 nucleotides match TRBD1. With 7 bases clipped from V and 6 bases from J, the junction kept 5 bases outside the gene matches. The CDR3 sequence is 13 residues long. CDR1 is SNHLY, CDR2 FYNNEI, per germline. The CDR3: CASTIQGVNEQFF. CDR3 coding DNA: TGTGCCAGCACTATACAGGGGGTCAATGAGCAGTTCTTC.

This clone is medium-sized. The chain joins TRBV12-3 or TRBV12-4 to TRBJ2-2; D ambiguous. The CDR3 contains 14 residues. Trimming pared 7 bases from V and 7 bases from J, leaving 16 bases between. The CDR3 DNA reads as TGTGCCAGCAAAAAAAACCCCCCAAACGGGGAGCTGTTTTTT. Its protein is CASKKNPPNGELFF.

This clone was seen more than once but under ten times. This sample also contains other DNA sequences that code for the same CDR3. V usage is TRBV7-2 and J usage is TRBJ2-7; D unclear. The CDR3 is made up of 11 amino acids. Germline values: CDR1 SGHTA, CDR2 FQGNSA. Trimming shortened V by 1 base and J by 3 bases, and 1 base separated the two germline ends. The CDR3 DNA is TGTGCCAGCAGCTTAGACTACGAGCAGTACTTC. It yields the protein CASSLDYEQYF.

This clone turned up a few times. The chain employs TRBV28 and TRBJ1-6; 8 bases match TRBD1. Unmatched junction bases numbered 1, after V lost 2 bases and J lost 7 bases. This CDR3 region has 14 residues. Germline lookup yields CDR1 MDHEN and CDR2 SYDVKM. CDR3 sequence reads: CASSLQGANSPLHF. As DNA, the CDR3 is TGTGCCAGCAGTTTACAGGGGGCAAATTCACCCCTCCACTTT. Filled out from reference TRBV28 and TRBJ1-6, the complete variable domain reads DVKVTQSSRYLVKRTGEKVFLECVQDMDHENMFWYRQDPGLGLRLIYFSYDVKMKEKGDIPEGYSVSREKKERFSLILESASTNQTSMYLCASSLQGANSPLHFGNGTRLTVT.

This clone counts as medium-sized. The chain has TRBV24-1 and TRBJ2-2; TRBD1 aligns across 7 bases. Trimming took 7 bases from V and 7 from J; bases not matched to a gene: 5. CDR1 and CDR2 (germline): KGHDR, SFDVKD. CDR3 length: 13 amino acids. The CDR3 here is CATRRGGSGELFF. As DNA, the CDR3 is TGTGCCACCAGGCGAGGGGGCAGCGGGGAGCTGTTTTTT.

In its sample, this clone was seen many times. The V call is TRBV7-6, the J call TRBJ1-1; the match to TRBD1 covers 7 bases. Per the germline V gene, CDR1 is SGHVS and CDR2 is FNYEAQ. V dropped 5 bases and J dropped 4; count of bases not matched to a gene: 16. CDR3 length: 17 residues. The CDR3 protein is CASSLGGGAQGCTEAFF. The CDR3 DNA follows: TGTGCCAGCAGCCTGGGGGGGGGGGCACAGGGGTGCACTGAAGCTTTCTTT.

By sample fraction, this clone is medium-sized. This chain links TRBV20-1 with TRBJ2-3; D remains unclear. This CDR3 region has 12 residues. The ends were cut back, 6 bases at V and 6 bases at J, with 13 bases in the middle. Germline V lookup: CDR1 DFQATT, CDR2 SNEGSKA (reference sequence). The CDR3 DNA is TGCAGTGCAACGGTGGTATTCGATACGCAGTATTTT. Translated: CSATVVFDTQYF.

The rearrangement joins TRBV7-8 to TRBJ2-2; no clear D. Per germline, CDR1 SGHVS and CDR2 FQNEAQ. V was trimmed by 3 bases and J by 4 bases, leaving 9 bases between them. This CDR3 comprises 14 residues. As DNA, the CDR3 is TGTGCCAGCAGCTTGTTGGTTAGCACCGGGGAGCTGTTTTTT. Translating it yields CASSLLVSTGELFF. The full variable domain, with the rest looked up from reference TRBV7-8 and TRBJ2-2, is GAGVSQSPRYKVAKRGQDVALRCDPISGHVSLFWYQQALGQGPEFLTYFQNEAQLDKSGLPSDRFFAERPEGSVSTLKIQRTQQEDSAVYLCASSLLVSTGELFFGEGSRLTVL.

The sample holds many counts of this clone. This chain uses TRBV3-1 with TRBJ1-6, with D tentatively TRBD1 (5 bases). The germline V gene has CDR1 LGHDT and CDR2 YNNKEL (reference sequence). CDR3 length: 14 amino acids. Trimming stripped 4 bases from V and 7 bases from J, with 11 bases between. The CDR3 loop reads CASSPTAGNSPLHF. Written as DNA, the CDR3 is TGTGCCAGCAGCCCTACAGCAGGGAATTCACCCCTCCACTTT. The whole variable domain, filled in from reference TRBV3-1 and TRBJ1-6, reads DTAVSQTPKYLVTQMGNDKSIKCEQNLGHDTMYWYKQDSKKFLKIMFSYNNKELIINETVPNRFSPKSPDKAHLNLHINSLELGDSAVYFCASSPTAGNSPLHFGNGTRLTVT.

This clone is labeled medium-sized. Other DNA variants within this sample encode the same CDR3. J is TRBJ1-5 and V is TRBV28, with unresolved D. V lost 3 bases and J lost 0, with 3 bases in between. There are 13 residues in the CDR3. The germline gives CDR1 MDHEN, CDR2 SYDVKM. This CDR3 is CASSLDSNQPQHF. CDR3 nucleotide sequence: TGTGCCAGCAGTTTGGATAGCAATCAGCCCCAGCATTTT. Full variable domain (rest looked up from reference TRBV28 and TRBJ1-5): DVKVTQSSRYLVKRTGEKVFLECVQDMDHENMFWYRQDPGLGLRLIYFSYDVKMKEKGDIPEGYSVSREKKERFSLILESASTNQTSMYLCASSLDSNQPQHFGDGTRLSIL.

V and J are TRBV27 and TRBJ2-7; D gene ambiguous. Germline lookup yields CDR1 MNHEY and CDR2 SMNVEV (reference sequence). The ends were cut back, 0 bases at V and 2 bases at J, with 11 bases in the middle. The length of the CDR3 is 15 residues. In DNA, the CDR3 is TGTGCCAGCAGTTTATCCCCTACCAGAACCTACGAGCAGTACTTC. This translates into CASSLSPTRTYEQYF.

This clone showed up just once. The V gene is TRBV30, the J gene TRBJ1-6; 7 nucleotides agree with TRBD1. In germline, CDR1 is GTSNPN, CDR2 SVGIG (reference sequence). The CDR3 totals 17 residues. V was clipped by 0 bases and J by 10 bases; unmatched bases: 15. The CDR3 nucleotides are TGTGCCTGGAGTGTACTTAAGGGGGCGGGAGAGTCCTCACCCCTCCACTTT. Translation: CAWSVLKGAGESSPLHF.

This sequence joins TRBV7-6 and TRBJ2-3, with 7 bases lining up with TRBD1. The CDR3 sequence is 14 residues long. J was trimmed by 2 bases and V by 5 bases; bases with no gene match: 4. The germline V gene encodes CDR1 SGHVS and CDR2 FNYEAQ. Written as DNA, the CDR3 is TGTGCCAGCAGCCCACAGGGGTCCACAGATACGCAGTATTTT. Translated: CASSPQGSTDTQYF.

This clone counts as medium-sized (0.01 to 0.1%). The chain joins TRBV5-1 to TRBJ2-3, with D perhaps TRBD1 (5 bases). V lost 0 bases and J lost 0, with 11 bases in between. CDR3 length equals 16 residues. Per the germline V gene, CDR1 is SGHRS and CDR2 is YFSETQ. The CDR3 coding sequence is TGCGCCAGCAGCTTGGAGGGGCGGCCTAGCACAGATACGCAGTATTTT. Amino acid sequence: CASSLEGRPSTDTQYF.

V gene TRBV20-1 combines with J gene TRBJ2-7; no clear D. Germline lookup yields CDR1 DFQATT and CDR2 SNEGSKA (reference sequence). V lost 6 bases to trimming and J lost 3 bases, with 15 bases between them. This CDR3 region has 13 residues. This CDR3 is CSAKSETDYEQYF. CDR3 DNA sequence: TGCAGTGCAAAGAGCGAGACCGACTACGAGCAGTACTTC.